The clone carrying this T cell receptor (beta chain) was picked up many times. Its target is not known. Study-level findings and limits: Larger-cohort validation covered only one TCR beta V-J rearrangement. Greatest tumor Treg TCR overlap was with tumor naive CD4+ cells.

Constant-region reverse primers amplified full-length variable regions, followed by semi-nested Nested Universal Primer A PCR. TCRdb analysed the 5' RACE reads with MiXCR anew, one entry per CDR3 protein. The table shows 35,000 to 55,000 distinct CDR3 sequences, with roughly 20% occurring only once. Tregs were sorted as CD4+CD25+CD127-/low cells. V lost 5 bases to trimming and J lost 3 bases, with 16 bases between them. The CDR3 contains 14 residues. Per germline, CDR1 DFQATT and CDR2 SNEGSKA (reference sequence). Input material: Tregs sorted from a lymph node. The rearrangement links TRBV20-1 to TRBJ2-5; D tentatively fits TRBD1 or TRBD2 (5 bases each). The TCR sequence derives from a female donor with breast cancer. This CDR3 reads CSAPPGPVKETQYF. The CDR3 nucleotides are TGCAGTGCTCCCCCGGGACCCGTGAAAGAGACCCAGTACTTC.